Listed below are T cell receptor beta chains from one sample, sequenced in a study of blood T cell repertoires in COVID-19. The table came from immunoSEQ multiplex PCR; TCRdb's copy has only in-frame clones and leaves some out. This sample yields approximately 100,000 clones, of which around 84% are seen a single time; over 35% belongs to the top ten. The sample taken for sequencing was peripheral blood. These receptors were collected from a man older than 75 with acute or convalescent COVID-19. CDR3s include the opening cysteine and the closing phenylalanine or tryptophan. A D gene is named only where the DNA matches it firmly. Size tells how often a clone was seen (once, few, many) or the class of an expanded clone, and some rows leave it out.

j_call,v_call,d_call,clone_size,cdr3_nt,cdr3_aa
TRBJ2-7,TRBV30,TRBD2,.,TGTGCCTGGAGGAGGCCACTAGCGGGAGGAGGCGAGCAGTACTTC,CAWRRPLAGGGEQYF
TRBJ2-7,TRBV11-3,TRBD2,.,TGTGCCAGCAGCCCTGGGGGTAGCGGGAGCTACGAGCAGTACTTC,CASSPGGSGSYEQYF
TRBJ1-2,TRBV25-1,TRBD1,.,TGTGCCAGCAGTGAGCGCAGGGACAGGGGGTATGGCTACACCTTC,CASSERRDRGYGYTF
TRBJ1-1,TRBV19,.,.,TGTGCCAGTAGTATTTCGTGGAACACTGAAGCTTTCTTT,CASSISWNTEAFF
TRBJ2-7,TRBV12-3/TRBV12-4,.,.,TGTGCCAGCAGCAGGGGCGGGGAGCAGTACTTC,CASSRGGEQYF
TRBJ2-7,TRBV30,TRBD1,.,TGTGCCGGGAATAGACAGGGTATGGGGTACGAGCAGTACTTC,CAGNRQGMGYEQYF
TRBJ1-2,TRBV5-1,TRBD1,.,TGCGCCAGCAGCGGCGGGACAGCTACTCTAAACTATGGCTACACCTTC,CASSGGTATLNYGYTF
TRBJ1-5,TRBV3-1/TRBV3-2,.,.,TGTGCCAGCAGCCAAGATCAGGGCCAGCCCCAGCATTTT,CASSQDQGQPQHF
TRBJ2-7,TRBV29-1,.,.,TGCAGCATACGACAGGATTCCTACGAGCAGTACTTC,CSIRQDSYEQYF
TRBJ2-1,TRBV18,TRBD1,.,TGTGCCGGAGGGACAGGAGTCTACAATGAGCAGTTCTTC,CAGGTGVYNEQFF
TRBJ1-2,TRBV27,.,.,TGTGCCAGCAGTTTAGACAGGAGAGCTAACTATGGCTACACCTTC,CASSLDRRANYGYTF
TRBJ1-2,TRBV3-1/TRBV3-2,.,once,TGTGCCAGCAGCCAAACACGGACAGACGGCTACACCTTC,CASSQTRTDGYTF
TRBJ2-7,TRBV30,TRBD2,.,TGTGCCTGGAGCCGAGGGACTAGCGGGAGGGTCTACGAGCAGTACTTC,CAWSRGTSGRVYEQYF
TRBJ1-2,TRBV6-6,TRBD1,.,TGTGCCAGCAGACGAATTTCGGGACAGGGTACCAATGGCTACACCTTC,CASRRISGQGTNGYTF
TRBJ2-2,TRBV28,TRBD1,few,TGTGCCAGCAGTTTTGTGTTGACCCTACAGGGGGGACTCACCGGGGAGCTGTTTTTT,CASSFVLTLQGGLTGELFF
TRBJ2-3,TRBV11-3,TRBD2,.,TGTGCCAGCAGCTTGGGCGGGAGTGTCGATACGCAGTATTTT,CASSLGGSVDTQYF
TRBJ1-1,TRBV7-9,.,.,TGTGCCAGCACCGTACGGACGGGGACTGAAGCTTTCTTT,CASTVRTGTEAFF
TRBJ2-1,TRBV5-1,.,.,TGCGCCAGCAGCTTGGGCACATACAATGAGCAGTTCTTC,CASSLGTYNEQFF
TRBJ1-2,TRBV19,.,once,TGTGCCAGTAGTTCTCAGACAGGCGGCTATGGCTACACCTTC,CASSSQTGGYGYTF
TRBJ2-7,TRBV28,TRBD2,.,TGTGCCAGCAGCCTCACGACTAGCGGGAAGTACGAGCAGTACTTC,CASSLTTSGKYEQYF
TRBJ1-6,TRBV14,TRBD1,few,TGTGCCAGCAGTCGCACAGGGGGCGCTTCCTATAATTCACCCCTCCACTTT,CASSRTGGASYNSPLHF
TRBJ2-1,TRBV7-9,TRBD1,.,TGTGCCAGCAGCTTCCCGGACAGGGATGGGGATGAGCAGTTCTTC,CASSFPDRDGDEQFF
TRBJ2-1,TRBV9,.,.,TGTGCCAGCAGCGTAGGGTTCGGGAGTAGCTACAATGAGCAGTTCTTC,CASSVGFGSSYNEQFF
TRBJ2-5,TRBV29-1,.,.,TGCAGCGTTGATTCGCAGGGTCAAGAGACCCAGTACTTC,CSVDSQGQETQYF
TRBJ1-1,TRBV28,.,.,TGTGCCAGCACCGAGACAGGATCGAACACTGAAGCTTTCTTT,CASTETGSNTEAFF
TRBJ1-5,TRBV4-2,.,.,TGTGCCAGCAGCCAAGGCCAGGCAGGGGATCAGCCCCAGCATTTT,CASSQGQAGDQPQHF
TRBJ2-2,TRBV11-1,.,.,TGTGCCAGCAGCCTAAGACAGAACACCGGGGAGCTGTTTTTT,CASSLRQNTGELFF
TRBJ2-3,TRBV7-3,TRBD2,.,TGTGCCAGCAGCTTAATGGGGGGGGGAGATACGCAGTATTTT,CASSLMGGGDTQYF
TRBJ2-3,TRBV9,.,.,TGTGCCAGCAGCGTAGGAACAACTACATCTGGCACAGATACGCAGTATTTT,CASSVGTTTSGTDTQYF
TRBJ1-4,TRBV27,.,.,TGTGCCAGCAGACCGGACAGTATTGCAACTAATGAAAAACTGTTTTTT,CASRPDSIATNEKLFF
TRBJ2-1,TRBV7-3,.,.,TGTGCCAGCAGCTTAAAACCCCAAGACTCTGAGCAGTTCTTC,CASSLKPQDSEQFF
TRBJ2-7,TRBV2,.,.,TGTGCCAGCAGTGAAGAAGGGAGGGGGATTTCCGAGCAGTACTTC,CASSEEGRGISEQYF
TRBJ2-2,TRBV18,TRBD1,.,TGTGCCAGCTCTAACCCCGGGACAGGAGAAATCGGGGAGCTGTTTTTT,CASSNPGTGEIGELFF
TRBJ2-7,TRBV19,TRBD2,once,TGTGCCAGTAGTCCGAGACTAGCGGGAAGATACGAGCAGTACTTC,CASSPRLAGRYEQYF
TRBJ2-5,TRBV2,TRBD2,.,TGTGCCAGCAGGACTAGCGGAGAGACCCAGTACTTC,CASRTSGETQYF
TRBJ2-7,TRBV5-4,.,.,TGTGCCAGCAGCCCCCAGGGGCACTCCTACGAGCAGTACTTC,CASSPQGHSYEQYF
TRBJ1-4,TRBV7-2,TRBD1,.,TGTGCCAGCAGCTTCGCCGGGACAGGGGTCGAAAAACTGTTTTTT,CASSFAGTGVEKLFF
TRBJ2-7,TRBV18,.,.,TGTGCCAGCTCACCACTAGGTGTCAGGGGCGACGAGCAGTACTTC,CASSPLGVRGDEQYF
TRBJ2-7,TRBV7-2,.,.,TGTGCCAGCAGCTCTGGGCTAGGGACATCTGAGCAGTACTTC,CASSSGLGTSEQYF
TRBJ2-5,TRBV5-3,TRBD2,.,TGTGCCAGAAGCTTGGCCCGGCCCTTGGGGACTGACCCTGGACTAGCGGATAAGGGGGAGACCCAGTACTTC,CARSLARPLGTDPGLADKGETQYF
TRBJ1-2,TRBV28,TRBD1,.,TGTGCCACCACTTGGACAGGGCGAGGTAACTATGGCTACACCTTC,CATTWTGRGNYGYTF
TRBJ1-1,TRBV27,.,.,TGTGCCAGCAGTACCGACAGAATGAACACTGAAGCTTTCTTT,CASSTDRMNTEAFF
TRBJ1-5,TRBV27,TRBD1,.,TGTGCCAGCAGTTTATTTCCCGGGACAGGGGTCGGCAATCAGCCCCAGCATTTT,CASSLFPGTGVGNQPQHF
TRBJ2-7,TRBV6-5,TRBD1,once,TGTGCCAGCAGACCGGGACAGCACTACGAGCAGTACTTC,CASRPGQHYEQYF
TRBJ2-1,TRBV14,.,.,TGTGCCAGCAGCTCCCTGAATGCAGCGTACAATGAGCAGTTCTTC,CASSSLNAAYNEQFF
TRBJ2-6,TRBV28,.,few,TGTGCCAGCAGTTTATCTTATCAGGGGTATTCTGGGGCCAACGTCCTGACTTTC,CASSLSYQGYSGANVLTF
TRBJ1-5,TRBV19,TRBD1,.,TGTGCCAGTAGTTCCCAGGGGGCGAATCAGCCCCAGCATTTT,CASSSQGANQPQHF
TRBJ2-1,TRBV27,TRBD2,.,TGTGCCAGCAGTTTAGGGGGACTAACCTACAATGAGCAGTTCTTC,CASSLGGLTYNEQFF
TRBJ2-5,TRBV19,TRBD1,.,TGTGCCAGTAGTAACCTCGGACAGGGGGTCGAGACCCAGTACTTC,CASSNLGQGVETQYF
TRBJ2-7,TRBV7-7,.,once,TGTGCTAGCAGCTTAGTGTCTTGGTGGGAGGAGAACGAGCAGTACTTC,CASSLVSWWEENEQYF
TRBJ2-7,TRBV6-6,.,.,TGTGCCAGCAGTCCCCGGACAGTCGAGCAGTACTTC,CASSPRTVEQYF
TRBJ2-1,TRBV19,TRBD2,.,TGTGCCAGTACCGGACTAGCGGGAGGAACCTACAATGAGCAGTTCTTC,CASTGLAGGTYNEQFF
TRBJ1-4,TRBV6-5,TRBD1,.,TGTGCCAGCAGCCGGGACAGCGCAACTAATGAAAAACTGTTTTTT,CASSRDSATNEKLFF
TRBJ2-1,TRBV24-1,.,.,TGTGCCACCAGTGATTTGCAACAGGGAAATGAGCAGTTCTTC,CATSDLQQGNEQFF
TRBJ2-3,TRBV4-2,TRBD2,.,TGTGCCAGCAGCCAAGACCGTAGCGGGAAAGGCACAGATACGCAGTATTTT,CASSQDRSGKGTDTQYF
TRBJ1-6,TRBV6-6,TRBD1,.,TGTGCCAGCAGTACGGACAGGGAAGGTTCACCCCTCCACTTT,CASSTDREGSPLHF
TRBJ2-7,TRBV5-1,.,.,TGCGCCAGCAGCCCCGTTCGGCGGAACCCCTACGAGCAGTACTTC,CASSPVRRNPYEQYF
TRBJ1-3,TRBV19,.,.,TGTGCCAGTAGTGCGACAGCCGGAAACACCATATATTTT,CASSATAGNTIYF
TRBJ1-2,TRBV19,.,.,TGTGCCAGTACCCGAGGGGGGGGCTATGGCTACACCTTC,CASTRGGGYGYTF